This T cell receptor beta chain derives from a study of neoadjuvant anti-PD-1 for oral cavity cancer. The CDR3 length is 15 residues. Deletions cut 3 bases from V and 1 base from J, with 13 bases between. CDR1 SGHRS and CDR2 YFSETQ come from the germline V gene. Blood libraries mostly used approximately 450 ng genomic DNA, six replicates each. Assay used: immunoSEQ multiplex PCR; TCRdb lists only in-frame clones, some missing. This table holds over 10,000 clones, roughly three fifths found once. Material: PBMCs, obtained before nivolumab (anti-PD-1) treatment. This sequence joins TRBV5-1 and TRBJ2-5, with D tentatively TRBD1 or TRBD2 (5 bases each). The origin of this receptor is a person aged 40-85 years with oral cavity squamous cell carcinoma. The CDR3: CASSWGTGIQETQYF. CDR3 DNA sequence: TGCGCCAGCAGCTGGGGGACCGGAATCCAAGAGACCCAGTACTTC.